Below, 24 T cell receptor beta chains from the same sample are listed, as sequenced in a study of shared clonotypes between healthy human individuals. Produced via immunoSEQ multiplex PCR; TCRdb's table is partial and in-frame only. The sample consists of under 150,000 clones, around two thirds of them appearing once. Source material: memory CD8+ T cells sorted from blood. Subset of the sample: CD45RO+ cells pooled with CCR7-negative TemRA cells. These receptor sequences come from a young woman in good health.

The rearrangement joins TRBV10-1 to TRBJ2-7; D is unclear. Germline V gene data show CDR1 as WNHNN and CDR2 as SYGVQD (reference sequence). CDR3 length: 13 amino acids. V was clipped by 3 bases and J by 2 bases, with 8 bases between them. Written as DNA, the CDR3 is TGCGCCAGCAGTGATAAAGGGCCCTACGAGCAGTACTTC. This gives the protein CASSDKGPYEQYF.

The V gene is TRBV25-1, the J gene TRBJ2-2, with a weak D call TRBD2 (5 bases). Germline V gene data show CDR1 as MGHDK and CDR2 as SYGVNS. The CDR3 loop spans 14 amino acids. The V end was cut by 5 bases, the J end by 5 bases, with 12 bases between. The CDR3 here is CASSSAGGTGELFF. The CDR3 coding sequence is TGTGCCAGCAGTTCCGCGGGCGGAACCGGGGAGCTGTTTTTT.

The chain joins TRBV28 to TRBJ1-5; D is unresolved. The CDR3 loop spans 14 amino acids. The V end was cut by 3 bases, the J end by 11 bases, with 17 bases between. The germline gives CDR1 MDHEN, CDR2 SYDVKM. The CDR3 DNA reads TGTGCCAGCAGTTTCGTGGGATATCGTAGGGCCCAGCATTTT. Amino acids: CASSFVGYRRAQHF.

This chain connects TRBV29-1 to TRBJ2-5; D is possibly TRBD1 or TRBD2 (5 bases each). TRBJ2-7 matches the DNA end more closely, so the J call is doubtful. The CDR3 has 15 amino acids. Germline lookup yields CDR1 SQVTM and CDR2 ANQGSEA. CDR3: CSVEDGGRASNEQYF. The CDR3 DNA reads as TGCAGCGTTGAAGATGGGGGTCGGGCCAGCAACGAGCAGTACTTC.

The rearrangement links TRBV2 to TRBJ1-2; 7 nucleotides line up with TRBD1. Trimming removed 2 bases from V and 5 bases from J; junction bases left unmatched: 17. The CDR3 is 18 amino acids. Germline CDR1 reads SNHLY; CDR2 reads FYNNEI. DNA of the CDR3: TGTGCCAGCAGTGAAAGTCGGCAGGGGGTTTTGGGGACGTATGGCTACACCTTC. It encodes CASSESRQGVLGTYGYTF.

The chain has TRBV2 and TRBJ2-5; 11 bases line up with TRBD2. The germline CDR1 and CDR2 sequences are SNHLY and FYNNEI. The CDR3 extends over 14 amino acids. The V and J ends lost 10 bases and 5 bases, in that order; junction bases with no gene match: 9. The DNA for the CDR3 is TGTGCCACCACGACTAGCGGGATACCCGAGACCCAGTACTTC. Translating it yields CATTTSGIPETQYF. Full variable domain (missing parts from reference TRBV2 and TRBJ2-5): EPEVTQTPSHQVTQMGQEVILRCVPISNHLYFYWYRQILGQKVEFLVSFYNNEISEKSEIFDDQFSVERPDGSNFTLKIRSTKLEDSAMYFCATTTSGIPETQYFGPGTRLLVL.

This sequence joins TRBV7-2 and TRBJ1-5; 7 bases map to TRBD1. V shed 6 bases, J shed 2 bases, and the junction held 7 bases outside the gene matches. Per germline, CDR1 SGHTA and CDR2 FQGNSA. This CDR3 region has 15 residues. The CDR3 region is CASSRDSLGNQPQHF. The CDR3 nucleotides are TGTGCCAGCAGTCGGGACAGTTTGGGCAATCAGCCCCAGCATTTT.

The CDR3 reads CASTPGAGSYEQYF. CDR3 in DNA: TGTGCCAGTACCCCAGGGGCGGGGAGCTACGAGCAGTACTTC. This chain connects TRBV19 to TRBJ2-7; TRBD1 or TRBD2 may be the D gene (6 bases each). The CDR3 contains 14 residues. Germline CDR1 is LNHDA and CDR2 is SQIVND (reference sequence). V was cut by 7 bases and J by 3 bases, with 16 bases left in between.

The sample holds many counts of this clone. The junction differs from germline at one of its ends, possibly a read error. The CDR3 loop is CASSLAGTGIF. In DNA, the CDR3 is TGCGCCAGCAGCTTGGCCGGGACAGGAATTTTT. The gene calls are TRBV5-1 and TRBJ1-4; TRBD1 matches at 8 bases. The V gene's germline CDR1 is SGHRS and CDR2 YFSETQ. This CDR3 comprises 11 residues.

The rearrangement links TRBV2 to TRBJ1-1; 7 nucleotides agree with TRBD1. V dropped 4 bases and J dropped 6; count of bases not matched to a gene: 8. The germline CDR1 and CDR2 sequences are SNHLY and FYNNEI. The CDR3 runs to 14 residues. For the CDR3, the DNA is TGTGCCAGCAGTGCTACAGGGGCATCGGCTGAAGCTTTCTTT. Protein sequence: CASSATGASAEAFF.

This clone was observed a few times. CDR3 sequence reads: CASSLNRAGNEQYF. The CDR3 bases are TGTGCCAGCAGCTTGAACCGGGCGGGCAACGAGCAGTACTTC. The chain couples TRBV11-2 to TRBJ2-7; TRBD2 might be the D (5 bases). The germline V gene has CDR1 SGHAT and CDR2 FQNNGV. The V gene lost 3 bases and the J gene lost 5 bases, with 14 bases spanning the gap. The CDR3 runs 14 residues.

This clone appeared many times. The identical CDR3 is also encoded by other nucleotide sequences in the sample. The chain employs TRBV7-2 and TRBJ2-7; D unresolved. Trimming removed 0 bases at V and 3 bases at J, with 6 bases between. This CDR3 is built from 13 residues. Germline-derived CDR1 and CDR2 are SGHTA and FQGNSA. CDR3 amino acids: CASSLASSYEQYF. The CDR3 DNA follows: TGTGCCAGCAGCTTAGCGTCCAGCTACGAGCAGTACTTC.

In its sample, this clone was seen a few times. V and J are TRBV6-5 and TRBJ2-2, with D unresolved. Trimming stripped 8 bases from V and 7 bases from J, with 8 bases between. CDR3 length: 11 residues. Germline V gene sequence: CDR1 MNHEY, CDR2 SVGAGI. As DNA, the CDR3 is TGTGCCAGCCGTTCAAACGGGGAGCTGTTTTTT. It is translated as CASRSNGELFF.

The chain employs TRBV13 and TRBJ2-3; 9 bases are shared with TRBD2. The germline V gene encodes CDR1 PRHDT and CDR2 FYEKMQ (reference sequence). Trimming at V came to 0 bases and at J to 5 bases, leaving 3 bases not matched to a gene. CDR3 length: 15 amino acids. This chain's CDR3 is CASSLGVSGRDTQYF. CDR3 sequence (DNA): TGTGCCAGCAGCTTAGGGGTTAGCGGGAGAGATACGCAGTATTTT.

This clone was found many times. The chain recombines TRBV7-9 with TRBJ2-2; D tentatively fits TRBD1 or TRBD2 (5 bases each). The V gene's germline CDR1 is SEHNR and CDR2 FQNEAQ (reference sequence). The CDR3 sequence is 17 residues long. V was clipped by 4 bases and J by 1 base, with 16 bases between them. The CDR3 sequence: CASSSTGREVNTGELFF. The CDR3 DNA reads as TGTGCCAGCAGCTCGACGGGGCGCGAGGTGAACACCGGGGAGCTGTTTTTT.

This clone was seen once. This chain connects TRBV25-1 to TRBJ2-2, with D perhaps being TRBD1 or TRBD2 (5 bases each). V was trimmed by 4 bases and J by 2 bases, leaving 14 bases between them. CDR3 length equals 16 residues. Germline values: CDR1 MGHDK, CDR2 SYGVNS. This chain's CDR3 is CASSALTGTNTGELFF. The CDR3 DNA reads TGTGCCAGCAGTGCTTTGACGGGGACCAACACCGGGGAGCTGTTTTTT.

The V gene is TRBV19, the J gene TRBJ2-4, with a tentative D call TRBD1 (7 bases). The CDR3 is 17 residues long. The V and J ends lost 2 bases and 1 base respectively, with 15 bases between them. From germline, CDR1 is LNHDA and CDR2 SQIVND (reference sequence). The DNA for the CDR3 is TGTGCCAGTAGTATATCAGCAGGGGGGAGGGCCAAAAACATTCAGTACTTC. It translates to CASSISAGGRAKNIQYF.

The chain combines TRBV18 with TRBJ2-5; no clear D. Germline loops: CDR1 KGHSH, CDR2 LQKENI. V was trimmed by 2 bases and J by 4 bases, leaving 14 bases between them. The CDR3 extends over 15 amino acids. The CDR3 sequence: CASSPAESGVETQYF. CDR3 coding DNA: TGTGCCAGCTCACCAGCTGAGTCTGGGGTAGAGACCCAGTACTTC.

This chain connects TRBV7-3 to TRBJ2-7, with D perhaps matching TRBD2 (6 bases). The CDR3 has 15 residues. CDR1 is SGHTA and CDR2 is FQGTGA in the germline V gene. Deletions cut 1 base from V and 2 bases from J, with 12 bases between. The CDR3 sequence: CASSLMGGEAYEQYF. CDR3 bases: TGTGCCAGCAGCTTAATGGGCGGGGAAGCCTACGAGCAGTACTTC.

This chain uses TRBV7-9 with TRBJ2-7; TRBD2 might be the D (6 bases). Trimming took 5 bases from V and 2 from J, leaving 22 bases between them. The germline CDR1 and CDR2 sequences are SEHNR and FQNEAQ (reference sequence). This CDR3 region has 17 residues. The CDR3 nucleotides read TGTGCCAGCAGCCTAAGATCGGGCGGCAGACTAGCCTACGAGCAGTACTTC. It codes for CASSLRSGGRLAYEQYF.

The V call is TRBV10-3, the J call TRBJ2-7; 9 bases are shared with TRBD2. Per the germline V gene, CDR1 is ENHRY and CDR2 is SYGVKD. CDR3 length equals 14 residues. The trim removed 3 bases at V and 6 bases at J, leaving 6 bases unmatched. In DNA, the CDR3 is TGTGCCATCAGTGAAATAGCGGGAGTAGGCGAGCAGTACTTC. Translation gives CAISEIAGVGEQYF.

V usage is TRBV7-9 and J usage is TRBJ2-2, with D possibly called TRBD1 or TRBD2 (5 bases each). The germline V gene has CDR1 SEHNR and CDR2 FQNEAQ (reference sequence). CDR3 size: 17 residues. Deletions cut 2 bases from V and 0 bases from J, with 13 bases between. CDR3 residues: CASSLLLRGPNTGELFF. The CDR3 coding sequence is TGTGCCAGCAGCTTATTGTTACGGGGACCGAACACCGGGGAGCTGTTTTTT.

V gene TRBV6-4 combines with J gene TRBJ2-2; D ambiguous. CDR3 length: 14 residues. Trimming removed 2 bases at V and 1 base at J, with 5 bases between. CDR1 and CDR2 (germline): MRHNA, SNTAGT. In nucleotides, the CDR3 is TGTGCCAGCAGTGACGATGGGAACACCGGGGAGCTGTTTTTT. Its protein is CASSDDGNTGELFF.

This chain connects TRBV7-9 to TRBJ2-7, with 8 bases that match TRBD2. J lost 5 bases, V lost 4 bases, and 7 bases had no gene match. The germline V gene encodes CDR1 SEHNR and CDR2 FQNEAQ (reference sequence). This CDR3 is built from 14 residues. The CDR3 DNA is TGTGCCAGCAGCTCGGGGACTAGTATTGACGAGCAGTACTTC. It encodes CASSSGTSIDEQYF. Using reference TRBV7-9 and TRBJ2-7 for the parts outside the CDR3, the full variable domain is DTGVSQNPRHKITKRGQNVTFRCDPISEHNRLYWYRQTLGQGPEFLTYFQNEAQLEKSRLLSDRFSAERPKGSFSTLEIQRTEQGDSAMYLCASSSGTSIDEQYFGPGTRLTVT.